The 20 T cell receptor beta chains given below trace back to one sample, sequenced in a study of shared clonotypes between healthy human individuals. Profiled with immunoSEQ multiplex PCR; TCRdb holds only in-frame clones, not every one. The data contain 2 million to 2.5 million clones, nearly 97% of them singletons. Sequencing was done on a sample of naive CD4+ T cells sorted from blood. Subset given: CD45RA+ positively selected. The receptors here all came from a man between 18 and 35 years old in good health.

The rearrangement uses TRBV19 and TRBJ1-2; the match to TRBD1 covers 9 bases. CDR3 length: 15 amino acids. Germline CDR1 and CDR2: LNHDA and SQIVND (reference sequence). With V trimmed by 5 bases and J by 2 bases, 6 bases remained unmatched. CDR3 amino acids: CASSPWTGANYGYTF. The CDR3 DNA is TGTGCCAGTAGTCCCTGGACAGGGGCGAACTATGGCTACACCTTC.

The chain has TRBV5-1 and TRBJ2-7; D perhaps matches TRBD2 (6 bases). The germline V gene encodes CDR1 SGHRS and CDR2 YFSETQ. The CDR3 has 13 residues. V was trimmed by 2 bases and J by 6 bases, leaving 12 bases between them. The CDR3 region has the DNA TGCGCCAGCAGCTTTAACGGAGGGTCCGAGCAGTACTTC. It codes for CASSFNGGSEQYF.

The gene calls are TRBV6-1 and TRBJ2-7, with 7 bases aligning to TRBD1. From germline, CDR1 is MNHNS and CDR2 SASEGT. This CDR3 region has 14 residues. J lost 6 bases, V lost 6 bases, and 11 bases had no gene match. CDR3 region: CASRERTGTSEQYF. DNA for the CDR3: TGTGCCAGCAGAGAGAGGACAGGTACCAGCGAGCAGTACTTC.

J is TRBJ1-3 and V is TRBV5-5; D ambiguous. This CDR3 has 14 amino acids. Germline CDR1 and CDR2: SGHKS and YYEKEE (reference sequence). The ends were cut back, 3 bases at V and 0 bases at J, with 7 bases in the middle. The CDR3 region is CASSSANSGNTIYF. The CDR3 coding sequence is TGTGCCAGCAGCTCGGCGAACTCTGGAAACACCATATATTTT.

The chain employs TRBV6-1 and TRBJ1-2; D is unresolved. The CDR3 covers 11 residues. V was cut by 10 bases and J by 5 bases, with 11 bases left in between. CDR1 is MNHNS, CDR2 SASEGT, per germline. CDR3 sequence (DNA): TGTGCCACCACGGACGGGTATGGCTACACCTTC. The encoded protein is CATTDGYGYTF.

This sequence joins TRBV5-4 and TRBJ1-6; 7 bases fit TRBD1. Germline CDR1 is SGHNT and CDR2 is YYREEE (reference sequence). The CDR3 has 13 amino acids. The V segment lost 4 bases and the J segment 13 bases; nucleotides outside the gene matches: 8. CDR3 residues: CASSGQVSSPLHF. The CDR3 bases are TGTGCCAGCAGCGGACAGGTATCTTCCCCCCTCCACTTT.

This chain uses TRBV7-2 with TRBJ1-2; D is possibly TRBD1 (5 bases). Germline V CDR1 and CDR2: SGHTA, FQGNSA. V was clipped by 3 bases and J by 4 bases, with 21 bases between them. This CDR3 region has 17 residues. The CDR3 is CASSFGSGGTTAYGYTF. The CDR3 DNA sequence: TGTGCCAGCAGCTTTGGGTCCGGCGGGACGACCGCCTATGGCTACACCTTC. Looking up the rest from reference TRBV7-2 and TRBJ1-2 gives the full variable domain: GAGVSQSPSNKVTEKGKDVELRCDPISGHTALYWYRQSLGQGLEFLIYFQGNSAPDKSGLPSDRFSAERTGGSVSTLTIQRTQQEDSAVYLCASSFGSGGTTAYGYTFGSGTRLTVV.

Concerning this clone: Distinct nucleotide sequences in the sample also encode this CDR3. The genes are TRBV7-9 and TRBJ2-5; weak D call: TRBD1 (6 bases). The CDR3 extends over 13 amino acids. Trimming shortened V by 5 bases and J by 2 bases, and 9 bases separated the two germline ends. Germline values: CDR1 SEHNR, CDR2 FQNEAQ (reference sequence). This CDR3 is CASSRTVQETQYF. CDR3 nucleotides: TGTGCCAGCAGCCGGACAGTACAAGAGACCCAGTACTTC.

This clone was observed a single time. The CDR3 reads CASSTKGRTNLFF. DNA of the CDR3: TGTGCCAGCAGTACGAAAGGTAGGACAAATCTGTTCTTC. This chain joins TRBV6-1 and TRBJ2-1, with D perhaps matching TRBD1 (5 bases). Looked up from germline, CDR1 is MNHNS and CDR2 is SASEGT. The V and J ends lost 5 bases and 15 bases respectively, with 20 bases between them. CDR3 length: 13 residues.

This sequence joins TRBV2 and TRBJ2-7, with a weak D call TRBD2 (5 bases). The CDR3 spans 13 residues. CDR1 and CDR2 (germline): SNHLY, FYNNEI. V dropped 5 bases and J dropped 5 bases, with 13 bases sitting between them. The CDR3 DNA reads as TGTGCCAGCAGTAGGAGGTCCGGGCACGAGCAGTACTTC. Protein: CASSRRSGHEQYF.

Remarks on this clone: One end of the junction is discordant with germline, which a read error may explain. The chain recombines TRBV19 with TRBJ2-7; D is ambiguous. There are 13 residues in the CDR3. In germline, CDR1 is LNHDA, CDR2 SQIVND (reference sequence). This CDR3 reads CASSIDPTAPFTF. For the CDR3, the DNA is TGTGCCAGTAGTATAGATCCCACAGCTCCCTTTACCTTC.

This clone showed up just once. J is TRBJ1-1 and V is TRBV4-1; 8 nucleotides agree with TRBD1. CDR1 and CDR2 (germline): MGHRA, YSYEKL. The CDR3 is 16 residues long. V shed 4 bases, J shed 3 bases, and the junction held 10 bases outside the gene matches. The CDR3 spells CASSPDRGSRDTEAFF. The CDR3 coding sequence is TGCGCCAGCAGCCCAGACAGGGGATCGCGGGACACTGAAGCTTTCTTT.

A word on this clone: Different DNA sequences within this sample yield the same CDR3. The chain combines TRBV30 with TRBJ1-2; 10 positions agree with TRBD1. CDR3 length: 14 amino acids. Trimming cost V 3 bases and J 4 bases; bases outside gene matches: 5. The V gene's germline CDR1 is GTSNPN and CDR2 SVGIG (reference sequence). The CDR3, as DNA: TGTGCCTGGAGGGCGACAGGGGGCGGCTATGGCTACACCTTC. Its protein is CAWRATGGGYGYTF.

The CDR3 nucleotides are TGTGCCAGCAGCGTGGGTAGCGGGATCTACGAGCAGTACTTC. Encoded protein: CASSVGSGIYEQYF. The chain carries TRBV9 and TRBJ2-7, with 8 nucleotides matching TRBD2. With V trimmed by 2 bases and J by 3 bases, 4 bases remained unmatched. Germline V lookup: CDR1 SGDLS, CDR2 YYNGEE. The CDR3 runs to 14 residues.

CDR3 nucleotide sequence: TGTGCCAGCAGCTTAACCGATAATTCACCCCTCCACTTT. Amino acids: CASSLTDNSPLHF. The chain carries TRBV11-1 and TRBJ1-6, with no clear D. The CDR3 runs to 13 residues. Trimming took off 2 bases at V and 5 bases at J, with 4 bases between the two ends. CDR1 and CDR2 (germline): SGHAT, FQDESV (reference sequence).

This clone was picked up one time. The rearrangement uses TRBV11-2 and TRBJ2-1; possibly TRBD2 for D (6 bases). V was shortened by 5 bases and J by 4 bases, with 15 bases between the two germline ends. This CDR3 region has 15 residues. Germline lookup yields CDR1 SGHAT and CDR2 FQNNGV. The CDR3 loop reads CASSRRTNLYNEQFF. The CDR3 nucleotides read TGTGCCAGCAGCCGCCGGACTAACCTGTACAATGAGCAGTTCTTC.

This sequence joins TRBV7-9 and TRBJ1-2, with D maybe TRBD1 (6 bases). V shed 1 base and J shed 6 bases, with 15 bases lying between them. Germline loops: CDR1 SEHNR, CDR2 FQNEAQ (reference sequence). This CDR3 has 15 amino acids. The CDR3 protein is CASSLEGGIMDGYTF. DNA of the CDR3: TGTGCCAGCAGCTTAGAAGGGGGGATTATGGATGGCTACACCTTC.

Only one count was recorded for this clone. The J gene is TRBJ1-1, the V gene TRBV6-6; weak D call: TRBD1 (6 bases). CDR1 is MNHNY, CDR2 SVGAGI, per germline (reference sequence). The CDR3 has 13 amino acids. V was clipped by 7 bases and J by 5 bases, with 14 bases between them. Here the CDR3 DNA reads TGTGCCAGCACTAAGGGACATACTACTGAAGCTTTCTTT. Encoded protein: CASTKGHTTEAFF.

Concerning this clone itself: This specimen includes other DNA sequences encoding the same CDR3. The V and J genes are TRBV6-5 and TRBJ1-1; no definite D call. Germline values: CDR1 MNHEY, CDR2 SVGAGI. Trimming pared 0 bases from V and 2 bases from J, leaving 7 bases between. This CDR3 contains 14 residues. CDR3 DNA: TGTGCCAGCAGTTACTCGTCAGTTAACACTGAAGCTTTCTTT. The encoded protein is CASSYSSVNTEAFF.

The chain is built from TRBV7-9 and TRBJ2-1; 8 bases are a match to TRBD2. Looked up from germline, CDR1 is SEHNR and CDR2 is FQNEAQ (reference sequence). The CDR3 is 15 residues long. The V segment lost 1 base and the J segment 7 bases; nucleotides outside the gene matches: 6. The CDR3 region has the DNA TGTGCCAGCAGCTTAGTTGGGACTAGTAGGAATGAGCAGTTCTTC. It is translated as CASSLVGTSRNEQFF.